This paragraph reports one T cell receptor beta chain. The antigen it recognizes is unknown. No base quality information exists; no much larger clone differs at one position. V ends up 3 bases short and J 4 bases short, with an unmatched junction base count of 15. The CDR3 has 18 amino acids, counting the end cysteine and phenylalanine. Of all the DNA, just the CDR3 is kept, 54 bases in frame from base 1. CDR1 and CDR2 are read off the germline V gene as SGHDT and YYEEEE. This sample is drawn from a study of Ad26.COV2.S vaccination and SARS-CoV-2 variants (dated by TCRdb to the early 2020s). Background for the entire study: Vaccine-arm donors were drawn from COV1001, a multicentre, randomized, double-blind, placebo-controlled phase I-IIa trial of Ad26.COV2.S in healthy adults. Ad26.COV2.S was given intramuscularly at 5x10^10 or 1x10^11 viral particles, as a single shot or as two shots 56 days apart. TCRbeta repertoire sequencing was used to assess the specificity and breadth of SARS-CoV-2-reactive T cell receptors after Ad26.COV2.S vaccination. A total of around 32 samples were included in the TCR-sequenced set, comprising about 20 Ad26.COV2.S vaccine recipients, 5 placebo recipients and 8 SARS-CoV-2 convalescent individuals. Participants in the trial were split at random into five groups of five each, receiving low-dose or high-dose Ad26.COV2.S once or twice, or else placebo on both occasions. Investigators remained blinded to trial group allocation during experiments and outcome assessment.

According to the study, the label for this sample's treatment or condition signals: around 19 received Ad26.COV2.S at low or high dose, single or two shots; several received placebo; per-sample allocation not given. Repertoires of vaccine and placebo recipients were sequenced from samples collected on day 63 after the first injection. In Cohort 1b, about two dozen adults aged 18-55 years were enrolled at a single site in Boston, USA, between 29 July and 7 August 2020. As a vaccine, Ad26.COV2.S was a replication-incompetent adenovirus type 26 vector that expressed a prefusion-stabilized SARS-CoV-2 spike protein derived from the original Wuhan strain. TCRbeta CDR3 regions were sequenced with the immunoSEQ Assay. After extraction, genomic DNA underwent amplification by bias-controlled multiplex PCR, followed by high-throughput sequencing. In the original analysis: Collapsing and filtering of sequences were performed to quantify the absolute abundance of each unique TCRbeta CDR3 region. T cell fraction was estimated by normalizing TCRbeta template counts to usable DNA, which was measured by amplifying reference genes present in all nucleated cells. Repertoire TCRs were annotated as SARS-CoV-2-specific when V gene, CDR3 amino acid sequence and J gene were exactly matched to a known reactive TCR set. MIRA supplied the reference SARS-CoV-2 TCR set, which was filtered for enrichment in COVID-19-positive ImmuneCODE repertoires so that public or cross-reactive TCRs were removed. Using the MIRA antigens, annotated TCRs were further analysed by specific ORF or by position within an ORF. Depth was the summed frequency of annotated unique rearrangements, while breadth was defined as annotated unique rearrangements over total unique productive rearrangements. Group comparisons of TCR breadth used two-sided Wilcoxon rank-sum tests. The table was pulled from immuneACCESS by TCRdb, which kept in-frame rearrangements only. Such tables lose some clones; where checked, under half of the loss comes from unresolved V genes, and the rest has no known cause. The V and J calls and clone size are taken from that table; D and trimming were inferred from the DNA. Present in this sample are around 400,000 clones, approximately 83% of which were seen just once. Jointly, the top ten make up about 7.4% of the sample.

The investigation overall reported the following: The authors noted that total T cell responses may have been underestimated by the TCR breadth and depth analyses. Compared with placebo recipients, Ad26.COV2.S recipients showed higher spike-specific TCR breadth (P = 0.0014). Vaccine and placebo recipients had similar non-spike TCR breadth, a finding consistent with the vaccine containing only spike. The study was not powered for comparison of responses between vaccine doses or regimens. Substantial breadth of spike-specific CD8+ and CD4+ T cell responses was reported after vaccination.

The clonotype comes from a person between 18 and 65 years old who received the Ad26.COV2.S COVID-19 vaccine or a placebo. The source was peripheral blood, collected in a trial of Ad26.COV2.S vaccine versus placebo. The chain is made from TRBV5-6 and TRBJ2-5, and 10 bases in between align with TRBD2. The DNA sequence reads TGTGCCAGCAGCTCCCTCGGGGCTAGCGGGAGTTTGGGAGAGACCCAGTACTTC. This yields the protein CASSSLGASGSLGETQYF.